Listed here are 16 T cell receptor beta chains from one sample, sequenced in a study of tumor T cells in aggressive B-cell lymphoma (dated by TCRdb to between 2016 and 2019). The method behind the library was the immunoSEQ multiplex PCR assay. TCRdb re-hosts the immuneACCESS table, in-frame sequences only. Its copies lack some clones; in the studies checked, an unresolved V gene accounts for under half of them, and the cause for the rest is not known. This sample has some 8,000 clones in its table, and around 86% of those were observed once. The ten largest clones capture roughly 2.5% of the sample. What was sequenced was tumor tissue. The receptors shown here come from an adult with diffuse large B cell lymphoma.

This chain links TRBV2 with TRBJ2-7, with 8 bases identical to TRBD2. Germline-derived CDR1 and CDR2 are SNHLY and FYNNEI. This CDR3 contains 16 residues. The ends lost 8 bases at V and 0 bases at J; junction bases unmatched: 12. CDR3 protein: CASPSPAGTSSYEQYF. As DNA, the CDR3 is TGTGCCAGCCCCTCGCCAGCCGGGACTAGCTCCTACGAGCAGTACTTC. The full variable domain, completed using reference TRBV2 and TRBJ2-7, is EPEVTQTPSHQVTQMGQEVILRCVPISNHLYFYWYRQILGQKVEFLVSFYNNEISEKSEIFDDQFSVERPDGSNFTLKIRSTKLEDSAMYFCASPSPAGTSSYEQYFGPGTRLTVT.

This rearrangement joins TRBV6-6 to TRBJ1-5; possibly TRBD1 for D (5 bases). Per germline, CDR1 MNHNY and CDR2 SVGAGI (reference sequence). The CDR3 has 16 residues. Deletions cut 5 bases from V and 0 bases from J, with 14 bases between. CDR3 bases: TGTGCCAGCAGTGCGAAGAAGGGGTATAGCAATCAGCCCCAGCATTTT. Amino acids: CASSAKKGYSNQPQHF.

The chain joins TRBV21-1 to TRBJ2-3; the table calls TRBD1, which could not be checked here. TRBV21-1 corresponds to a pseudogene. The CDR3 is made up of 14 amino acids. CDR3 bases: TGTGTCAGATTACCTGGGGCTAGCACAGATACGCAGTATTTT. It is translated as CVRLPGASTDTQYF.

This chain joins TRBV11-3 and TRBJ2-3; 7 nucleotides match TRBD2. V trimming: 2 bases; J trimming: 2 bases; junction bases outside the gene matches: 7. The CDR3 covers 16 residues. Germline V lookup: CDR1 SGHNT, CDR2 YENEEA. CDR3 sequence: CASSLSSGLDTDTQYF. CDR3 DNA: TGTGCCAGCAGCTTATCTTCCGGACTAGACACAGATACGCAGTATTTT.

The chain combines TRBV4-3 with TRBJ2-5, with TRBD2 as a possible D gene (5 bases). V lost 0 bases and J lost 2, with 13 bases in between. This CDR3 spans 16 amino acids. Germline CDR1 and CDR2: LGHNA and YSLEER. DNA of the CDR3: TGCGCCAGCAGCCAAGATTTCGCGGGTGTTCAAGAGACCCAGTACTTC. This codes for CASSQDFAGVQETQYF.

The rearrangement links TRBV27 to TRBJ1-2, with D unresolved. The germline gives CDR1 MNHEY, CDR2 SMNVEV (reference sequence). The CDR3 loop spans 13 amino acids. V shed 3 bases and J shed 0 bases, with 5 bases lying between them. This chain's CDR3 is CASSFGTNYGYTF. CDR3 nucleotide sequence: TGTGCCAGCAGTTTCGGTACTAACTATGGCTACACCTTC.

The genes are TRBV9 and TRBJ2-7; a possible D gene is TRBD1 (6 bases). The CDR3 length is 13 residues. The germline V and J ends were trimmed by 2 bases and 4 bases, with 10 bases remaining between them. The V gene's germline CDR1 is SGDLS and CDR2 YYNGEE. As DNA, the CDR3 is TGTGCCAGCAGCGTGGCAGGGGCTTACGAGCAGTACTTC. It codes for CASSVAGAYEQYF.

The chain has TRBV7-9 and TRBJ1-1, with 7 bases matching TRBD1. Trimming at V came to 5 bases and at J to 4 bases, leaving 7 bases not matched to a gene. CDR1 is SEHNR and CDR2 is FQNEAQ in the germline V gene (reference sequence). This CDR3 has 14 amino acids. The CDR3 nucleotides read TGTGCCAGCAGCCGGGACAGCCGGGGCACTGAAGCTTTCTTT. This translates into CASSRDSRGTEAFF.

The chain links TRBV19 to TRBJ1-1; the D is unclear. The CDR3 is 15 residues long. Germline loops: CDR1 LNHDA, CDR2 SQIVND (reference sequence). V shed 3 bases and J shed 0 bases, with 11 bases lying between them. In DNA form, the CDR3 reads TGTGCCAGTAGTATCATTAGAACGGTGAACACTGAAGCTTTCTTT. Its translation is CASSIIRTVNTEAFF.

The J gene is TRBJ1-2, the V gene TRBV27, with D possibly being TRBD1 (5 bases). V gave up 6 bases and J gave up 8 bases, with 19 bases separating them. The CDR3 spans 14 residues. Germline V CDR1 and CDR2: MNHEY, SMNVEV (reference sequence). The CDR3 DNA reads TGTGCCAGCAGCCCTACCGTGGGGCCGGCGGGCTACACCTTC. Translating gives CASSPTVGPAGYTF.

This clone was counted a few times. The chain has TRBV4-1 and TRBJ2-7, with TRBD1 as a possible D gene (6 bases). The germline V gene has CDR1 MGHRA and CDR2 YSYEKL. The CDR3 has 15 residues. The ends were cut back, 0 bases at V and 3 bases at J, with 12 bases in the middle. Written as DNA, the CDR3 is TGCGCCAGCAGCCAAGAAGGCAGGGGTTTCTACGAGCAGTACTTC. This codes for CASSQEGRGFYEQYF.

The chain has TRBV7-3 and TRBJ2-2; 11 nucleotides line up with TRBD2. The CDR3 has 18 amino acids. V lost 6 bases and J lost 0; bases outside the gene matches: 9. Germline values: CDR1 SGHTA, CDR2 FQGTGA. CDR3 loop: CASSLQGGLAANTGELFF. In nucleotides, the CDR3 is TGTGCCAGCAGTCTGCAAGGGGGACTAGCGGCGAACACCGGGGAGCTGTTTTTT. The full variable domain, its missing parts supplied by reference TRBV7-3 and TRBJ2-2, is GAGVSQTPSNKVTEKGKYVELRCDPISGHTALYWYRQSLGQGPEFLIYFQGTGAADDSGLPNDRFFAVRPEGSVSTLKIQRTERGDSAVYLCASSLQGGLAANTGELFFGEGSRLTVL.

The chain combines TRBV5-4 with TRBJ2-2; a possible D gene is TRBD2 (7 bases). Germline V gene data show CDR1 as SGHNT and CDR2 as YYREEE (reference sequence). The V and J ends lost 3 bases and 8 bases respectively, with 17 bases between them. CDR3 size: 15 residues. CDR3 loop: CASSSFGGARGELFF. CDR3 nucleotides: TGTGCCAGCAGCTCCTTTGGGGGGGCCAGAGGGGAGCTGTTTTTT.

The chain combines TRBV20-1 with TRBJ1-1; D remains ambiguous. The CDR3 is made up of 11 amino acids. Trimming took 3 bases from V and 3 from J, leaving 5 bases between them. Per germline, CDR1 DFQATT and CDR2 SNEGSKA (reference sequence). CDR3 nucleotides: TGCAGTGCTAGTCAGGACACTGAAGCTTTCTTT. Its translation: CSASQDTEAFF.

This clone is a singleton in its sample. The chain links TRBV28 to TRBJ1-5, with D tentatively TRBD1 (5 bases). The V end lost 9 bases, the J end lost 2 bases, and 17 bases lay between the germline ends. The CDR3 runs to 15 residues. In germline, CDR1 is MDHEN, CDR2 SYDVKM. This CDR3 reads CASYEQGWGNQPQHF. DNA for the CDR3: TGTGCCAGTTATGAGCAGGGTTGGGGCAATCAGCCCCAGCATTTT.

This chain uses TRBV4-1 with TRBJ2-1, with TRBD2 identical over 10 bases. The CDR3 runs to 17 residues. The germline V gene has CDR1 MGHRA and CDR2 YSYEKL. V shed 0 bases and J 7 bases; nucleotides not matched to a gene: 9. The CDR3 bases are TGCGCCAGCAGCCAAGACCTCCCTAGCGGGAGTACTAATGAGCAGTTCTTC. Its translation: CASSQDLPSGSTNEQFF.